This T cell receptor (beta chain) was identified in a study of T cell changes during pregnancy in multiple sclerosis. The repertoire was sequenced with immunoSEQ multiplex PCR; TCRdb's copy has only in-frame clones and lacks some. The profile shows roughly 60,000 clones, roughly 92% of them singletons. This clone has a single count. The clonotype originates from a female donor with multiple sclerosis, enrolled in a pregnancy study. The input for sequencing was peripheral blood, taken in the second trimester of pregnancy.

CDR3 DNA: TGCACCAGCAGCCACCCCGGACTAGCGGGCGGAGCTACAGATACGCAGTATTTT. Translated, it gives CTSSHPGLAGGATDTQYF. This chain connects TRBV1 to TRBJ2-3; the D call of TRBD2 is as the table states it, not checked on the DNA. TRBV1 is flagged as a pseudogene. The CDR3 is made up of 18 amino acids.